Listed below are T cell receptor beta chains from one sample, sequenced in a study of blood T cell repertoires in COVID-19. Profiled with immunoSEQ multiplex PCR; TCRdb holds only in-frame clones, not every one. This sample has more than 35,000 clones, with over 65% found just once. The sample taken for sequencing was peripheral blood. These receptors were obtained from a man aged 50-60 years with active or convalescent COVID-19. Both conserved end residues are part of each CDR3. D genes are given only for firm matches. Expanded clones are given a class, and other clones once, few, many or no size at all.

>13|NA|TRBJ1-2|NA|TRBV7-2
CASSLMTGYGYTF
TGTGCCAGCAGCTTAATGACAGGCTATGGCTACACCTTC
>14|NA|TRBJ1-5|NA|TRBV10-2
CASSGFSLDQPQHF
TGCGCCAGCAGTGGTTTTAGTCTAGATCAGCCCCAGCATTTT
>13|few|TRBJ1-5|NA|TRBV2
CASSQDTSEFEHF
TGTGCCAGCAGCCAGGACACCTCGGAGTTCGAGCATTTT
>13|NA|TRBJ1-4|NA|TRBV3-1/TRBV3-2
CASSHHSNEKLFF
TGTGCCAGCAGCCACCACTCTAATGAAAAACTGTTTTTT
>19|NA|TRBJ2-6|TRBD1|TRBV11-2
CASSSMGQGTISGANVLTF
TGTGCCAGCAGCTCAATGGGACAGGGGACAATCTCTGGGGCCAACGTCCTGACTTTC
>18|NA|TRBJ2-3|NA|TRBV5-1
CASSIGPSRGHLTDTQYF
TGCGCCAGCAGCATAGGACCTTCCAGGGGCCACCTCACAGATACGCAGTATTTT
>14|NA|TRBJ1-1|NA|TRBV29-1
CSVAAGLLFTEAFF
TGCAGCGTTGCGGCAGGGCTTTTGTTCACTGAAGCTTTCTTT
>15|NA|TRBJ2-3|TRBD2|TRBV7-2
CASSSFAGVGDTQYF
TGTGCCAGCAGCTCCTTTGCGGGGGTCGGAGATACGCAGTATTTT
>13|NA|TRBJ1-5|NA|TRBV30
CAWSGGRDQPQHF
TGTGCCTGGAGTGGAGGGAGGGATCAGCCCCAGCATTTT
>13|NA|TRBJ2-7|TRBD2|TRBV3-1/TRBV3-2
CASTRGGTYEQYF
TGTGCCAGCACCCGCGGGGGGACCTACGAGCAGTACTTC
>14|NA|TRBJ2-7|NA|TRBV27
CASSLGRSSYEQYF
TGTGCCAGCAGTTTAGGCCGGAGCTCCTACGAGCAGTACTTC
>13|medium-sized|TRBJ2-5|NA|TRBV15
CATSSSGGETQYF
TGTGCCACCAGTAGTAGTGGAGGGGAGACCCAGTACTTC
>15|once|TRBJ2-1|TRBD2|TRBV5-4
CASSLLAGGNNEQFF
TGTGCCAGCAGCCTACTAGCGGGGGGGAACAATGAGCAGTTCTTC
>14|NA|TRBJ1-2|NA|TRBV24-1
CATSLAQTYYGYTF
TGTGCCACCAGTCTGGCGCAGACTTACTATGGCTACACCTTC
>14|NA|TRBJ2-1|NA|TRBV4-1
CASSQVGSYNEQFF
TGCGCCAGCAGCCAAGTCGGTTCCTACAATGAGCAGTTCTTC
>14|NA|TRBJ1-4|NA|TRBV29-1
CSVLSGAGNEKLFF
TGCAGCGTTCTCTCAGGGGCGGGTAATGAAAAACTGTTTTTT
>17|few|TRBJ1-2|TRBD1|TRBV27
CASSLSPSGTANYGYTF
TGTGCCAGCAGTTTATCCCCTTCCGGGACAGCCAACTATGGCTACACCTTC
>15|NA|TRBJ1-5|TRBD1|TRBV10-3
CATKKGQESNQPQHF
TGTGCCACCAAGAAAGGACAGGAGAGCAATCAGCCCCAGCATTTT
>13|NA|TRBJ2-5|TRBD2|TRBV10-3
CAIRATSEETQYF
TGTGCCATCAGGGCAACTAGCGAAGAGACCCAGTACTTC
>15|NA|TRBJ2-5|TRBD2|TRBV6-2/TRBV6-3
CASSRLGLASETQYF
TGTGCCAGCAGCCGACTGGGACTAGCGTCAGAGACCCAGTACTTC
>17|NA|TRBJ2-7|TRBD1|TRBV11-2
CASSLDYPGQGRYEQYF
TGTGCCAGCAGCTTAGATTACCCGGGACAGGGGCGTTACGAGCAGTACTTC
>12|NA|TRBJ2-7|NA|TRBV2
CASIPDLSEQYF
TGTGCCAGCATCCCTGACTTGAGCGAGCAGTACTTC
>15|NA|TRBJ2-1|TRBD1|TRBV19
CASSGTGRSDNEQFF
TGTGCCAGTAGTGGGACAGGGAGGTCGGACAATGAGCAGTTCTTC
>16|NA|TRBJ1-3|NA|TRBV6-5
CASSYGITGSGNTIYF
TGTGCCAGCAGTTACGGAATTACGGGCTCTGGAAACACCATATATTTT
>17|once|TRBJ1-6|NA|TRBV5-3
CARSLAIRGAYSSPLHF
TGTGCCAGAAGCTTGGCGATCAGGGGCGCCTATTCCTCACCCCTCCACTTT
>15|NA|TRBJ2-2|TRBD2|TRBV19
CASSPSGGVTGELFF
TGTGCCAGTAGTCCCTCGGGGGGGGTCACCGGGGAGCTGTTTTTT
>15|NA|TRBJ2-7|TRBD1|TRBV13
CASSYSGQGSYEQYF
TGTGCCAGCAGCTACTCGGGACAGGGTTCCTACGAGCAGTACTTC
>11|NA|TRBJ1-2|NA|TRBV7-9
CASSLEGGYTF
TGTGCCAGCAGCCTGGAGGGAGGCTACACCTTC
>15|NA|TRBJ2-2|TRBD1|TRBV5-4
CASSLAGGDTGELFF
TGTGCCAGCAGCTTGGCAGGGGGCGACACCGGGGAGCTGTTTTTT
>14|few|TRBJ2-5|TRBD2|TRBV4-2
CASSQGGGQETQYF
TGTGCCAGCAGCCAAGGGGGGGGCCAAGAGACCCAGTACTTC
>11|NA|TRBJ2-1|NA|TRBV5-4
CASSNGNEQFF
TGTGCCAGCAGCAACGGGAATGAGCAGTTCTTC
>16|NA|TRBJ1-6|TRBD1|TRBV30
CAWSGQGGSYNSPLHF
TGTGCCTGGAGTGGGCAGGGGGGCTCCTATAATTCACCCCTCCACTTT
>14|once|TRBJ2-7|NA|TRBV9
CASSAGLVNSEQYF
TGTGCCAGCAGCGCCGGACTGGTAAATAGCGAGCAGTACTTC